This entry lists 18 T cell receptor beta chains sequenced from one sample in a study of cytomegalovirus exposure and HLA in healthy donors (dated by TCRdb to 2016 to 2017). The method behind the library was the immunoSEQ multiplex PCR assay. The multiplex PCR relied on a mix of 60 forward primers for TCR Vbeta segments and 13 reverse primers for TCR Jbeta segments. Entries here come from immuneACCESS through TCRdb and include only in-frame sequences with V and J called. Some clones fail to appear in such tables; in the studies checked, an unresolved V gene covers under half of the shortfall, and the cause of the remainder is unknown. Per the sample table, the count is around 140,000 clones. Clones ranked in the top ten supply less than 2% of the sample. Sequencing input: PBMCs. These TCRs come from a man between 18 and 29 years old in good health and CMV-seronegative.

This chain uses TRBV7-2 with TRBJ2-7; D is ambiguous. The CDR3 is 12 residues long. The V gene's germline CDR1 is SGHTA and CDR2 FQGNSA. The V end was cut by 2 bases, the J end by 3 bases, with 5 bases between. The chain's CDR3 is CASSLSGYEQYF. The CDR3 DNA is TGTGCCAGCAGCTTATCGGGCTACGAGCAGTACTTC.

The gene calls are TRBV5-4 and TRBJ2-3; 9 bases fit TRBD1. With 0 bases clipped from V and 4 bases from J, the junction kept 3 bases outside the gene matches. This CDR3 has 15 residues. The germline CDR1 and CDR2 sequences are SGHNT and YYREEE (reference sequence). In DNA form, the CDR3 reads TGTGCCAGCAGCTTGGGGGACAGGGTCGCAGATACGCAGTATTTT. As protein: CASSLGDRVADTQYF.

The rearrangement links TRBV7-2 to TRBJ1-6, with D unresolved. V was shortened by 2 bases and J by 7 bases, with 12 bases between the two germline ends. Looked up from germline, CDR1 is SGHTA and CDR2 is FQGNSA. The CDR3 runs to 15 residues. CDR3 sequence reads: CASSLYDSTNSPLHF. CDR3 sequence (DNA): TGTGCCAGCAGCTTATATGATTCGACAAATTCACCCCTCCACTTT.

The rearrangement uses TRBV19 and TRBJ1-2, with 8 nucleotides matching TRBD1. This CDR3 comprises 15 residues. V shed 4 bases and J 2 bases; nucleotides not matched to a gene: 6. Germline-derived CDR1 and CDR2 are LNHDA and SQIVND (reference sequence). The CDR3 coding sequence is TGTGCCAGTAGTACCCGGACAGGGACCAACTATGGCTACACCTTC. Translated: CASSTRTGTNYGYTF.

The chain carries TRBV5-4 and TRBJ2-1; a possible D gene is TRBD2 (5 bases). V lost 5 bases to trimming and J lost 6 bases, with 12 bases between them. Germline V lookup: CDR1 SGHNT, CDR2 YYREEE (reference sequence). The CDR3 is 13 amino acids. The CDR3 DNA sequence: TGTGCCAGCAGGGTACTAGGAGGCAATGAGCAGTTCTTC. Its translation is CASRVLGGNEQFF.

The rearrangement links TRBV28 to TRBJ1-6; D unclear. Germline-derived CDR1 and CDR2 are MDHEN and SYDVKM. This CDR3 has 12 residues. The V gene lost 7 bases and the J gene lost 7 bases, with 8 bases spanning the gap. The CDR3 is CASTVQNSPLHF. CDR3 coding DNA: TGTGCCAGCACCGTACAGAATTCACCCCTCCACTTT.

The DNA for the CDR3 is TGCGCCAGCAGCCAAGCAGCTCGGAGCTCCTACAATGAGCAGTTCTTC. Its translation: CASSQAARSSYNEQFF. The V and J genes are TRBV4-3 and TRBJ2-1; no definite D call. Germline V CDR1 and CDR2: LGHNA, YSLEER. The CDR3 loop spans 16 amino acids. Trimming removed 1 base at V and 0 bases at J, with 10 bases between.

About this clone: Other nucleotide sequences from this sample produce the same CDR3. V is TRBV9 and J is TRBJ2-7; tentatively, D is TRBD2 (6 bases). Germline V CDR1 and CDR2: SGDLS, YYNGEE. The CDR3 sequence is 14 residues long. Trimming took off 0 bases at V and 3 bases at J, with 10 bases between the two ends. Written as DNA, the CDR3 is TGTGCCAGCAGCGTAGGGGGTAGCGGCTACGAGCAGTACTTC. Encoded protein: CASSVGGSGYEQYF.

This chain links TRBV28 with TRBJ1-6, with D perhaps matching TRBD1 (6 bases). V was trimmed by 7 bases and J by 7 bases, leaving 14 bases between them. Germline V CDR1 and CDR2: MDHEN, SYDVKM. The CDR3 totals 14 residues. The CDR3 is CASTPGTRNSPLHF. In nucleotides, the CDR3 is TGTGCCAGCACCCCCGGGACACGGAATTCACCCCTCCACTTT.

The rearrangement uses TRBV5-1 and TRBJ2-7, with D maybe TRBD2 (5 bases). V shed 5 bases and J shed 1 base, with 19 bases lying between them. In germline, CDR1 is SGHRS, CDR2 YFSETQ. This CDR3 region has 16 residues. CDR3 in DNA: TGCGCCAGCAGTACTGGGCTGGACTCCGCTTCCTACGAGCAGTACTTC. Protein sequence: CASSTGLDSASYEQYF.

This rearrangement joins TRBV6-1 to TRBJ1-2, with D hard to call. CDR1 and CDR2 (germline): MNHNS, SASEGT. V was shortened by 4 bases and J by 4 bases, with 13 bases between the two germline ends. The CDR3 extends over 14 amino acids. DNA of the CDR3: TGTGCCAGCAGTGCCACGGACGGGAGCTATGGCTACACCTTC. Its translation is CASSATDGSYGYTF.

V gene TRBV19 combines with J gene TRBJ1-2; possibly TRBD1 for D (5 bases). Germline CDR1 LNHDA, CDR2 SQIVND (reference sequence). The CDR3 loop spans 15 amino acids. V lost 3 bases to trimming and J lost 1 base, with 12 bases between them. Here the CDR3 reads CASSIRGKGNYGYTF. The CDR3 nucleotides read TGTGCCAGTAGTATTCGGGGGAAGGGTAACTATGGCTACACCTTC.

V and J are TRBV28 and TRBJ2-1; a possible D gene is TRBD2 (5 bases). Trimming pared 5 bases from V and 5 bases from J, leaving 7 bases between. CDR3 length: 12 residues. Per the germline V gene, CDR1 is MDHEN and CDR2 is SYDVKM. The CDR3 reads CASSEGHNEQFF. The CDR3 DNA follows: TGTGCCAGCAGTGAGGGCCACAATGAGCAGTTCTTC.

The chain employs TRBV7-3 and TRBJ2-2; 10 bases agree with TRBD1. Germline values: CDR1 SGHTA, CDR2 FQGTGA. With V trimmed by 5 bases and J by 6 bases, 6 bases remained unmatched. The CDR3 runs to 15 residues. CDR3: CASSNLGQGAGELFF. As DNA, the CDR3 is TGTGCCAGCAGCAACCTCGGACAGGGGGCCGGGGAGCTGTTTTTT.

The rearrangement joins TRBV20-1 to TRBJ2-1; D gene uncertain. Germline values: CDR1 DFQATT, CDR2 SNEGSKA (reference sequence). The CDR3 is made up of 11 amino acids. V dropped 4 bases and J dropped 11 bases, with 12 bases sitting between them. DNA of the CDR3: TGCAGTGCTAAAACCGGAGTCCAGCAGTTCTTC. Its translation: CSAKTGVQQFF.

A word on this clone: The same CDR3 can be traced to other DNA sequences in this sample. The chain uses TRBV9 and TRBJ2-3; 7 bases agree with TRBD2. After removal of 1 base from V and 0 bases from J, the junction contained 2 bases not matched to a gene. From germline, CDR1 is SGDLS and CDR2 YYNGEE. CDR3 length: 15 amino acids. DNA for the CDR3: TGTGCCAGCAGCGTACCTAGCGGTAGCACAGATACGCAGTATTTT. The encoded protein is CASSVPSGSTDTQYF. The full variable domain, rest sourced from reference TRBV9 and TRBJ2-3, is DSGVTQTPKHLITATGQRVTLRCSPRSGDLSVYWYQQSLDQGLQFLIQYYNGEERAKGNILERFSAQQFPDLHSELNLSSLELGDSALYFCASSVPSGSTDTQYFGPGTRLTVL.

This chain links TRBV6-5 with TRBJ2-7; 11 bases are a match to TRBD2. The V and J ends lost 7 bases and 2 bases, in that order; junction bases with no gene match: 4. Per the germline V gene, CDR1 is MNHEY and CDR2 is SVGAGI. The CDR3 contains 14 residues. CDR3 amino acids: CASTRLAGTYEQYF. The CDR3 DNA reads TGTGCCAGCACCCGACTAGCGGGAACCTACGAGCAGTACTTC.

The gene calls are TRBV7-9 and TRBJ2-7; maybe TRBD1 (5 bases). The ends were cut back, 4 bases at V and 7 bases at J, with 11 bases in the middle. CDR1 and CDR2 (germline): SEHNR, FQNEAQ (reference sequence). The CDR3 has 12 amino acids. The CDR3 is CASSSTWTEQYF. As DNA, the CDR3 is TGTGCCAGCAGCTCTACCTGGACAGAGCAGTACTTC.